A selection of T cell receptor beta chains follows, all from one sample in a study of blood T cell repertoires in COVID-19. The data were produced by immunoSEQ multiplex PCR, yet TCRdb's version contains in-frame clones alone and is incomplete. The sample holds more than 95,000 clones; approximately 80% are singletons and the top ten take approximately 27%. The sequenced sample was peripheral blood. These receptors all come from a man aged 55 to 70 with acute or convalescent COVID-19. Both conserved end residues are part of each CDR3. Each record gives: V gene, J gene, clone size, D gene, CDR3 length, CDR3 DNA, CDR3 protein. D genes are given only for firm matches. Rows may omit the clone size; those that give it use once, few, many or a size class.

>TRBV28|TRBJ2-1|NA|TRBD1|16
TGTGCCAGCAGTTTGGGGACAGGGGAGAGTTACAATGAGCAGTTCTTC
CASSLGTGESYNEQFF
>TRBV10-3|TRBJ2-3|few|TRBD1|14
TGTGCCATCCGCCCGATGACAGGGGCAGATACGCAGTATTTT
CAIRPMTGADTQYF
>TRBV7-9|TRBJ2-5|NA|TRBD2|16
TGTGCCAGCAGCTTAGTTGCGTCTAGCGGACAAGAGACCCAGTACTTC
CASSLVASSGQETQYF
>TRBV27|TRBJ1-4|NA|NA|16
TGTGCCAGCAGTTTATGGGCGGTCAGGGAAGGTGAAAAACTGTTTTTT
CASSLWAVREGEKLFF
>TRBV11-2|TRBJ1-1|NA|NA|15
TGTGCCAGCAGCTTCGTTCAGGGTCGAACTACTGAAGCTTTCTTT
CASSFVQGRTTEAFF
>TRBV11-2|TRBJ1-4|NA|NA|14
TGTGCCAGCAGCTTAGGACAGCGAGATGAAAAACTGTTTTTT
CASSLGQRDEKLFF
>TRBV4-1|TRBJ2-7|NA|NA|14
TGCGCCAGCAGCCAAGATCTGAGGACCTACGAGCAGTACTTC
CASSQDLRTYEQYF
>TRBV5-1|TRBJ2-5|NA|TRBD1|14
TGCGCCAGCAGCCAGACAGGGGCGGGGGAGACCCAGTACTTC
CASSQTGAGETQYF
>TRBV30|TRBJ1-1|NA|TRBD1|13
TGTGCCTGGGCGCCGACAGGGGACACTGAAGCTTTCTTT
CAWAPTGDTEAFF
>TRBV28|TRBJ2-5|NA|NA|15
TGTGCCAGCAGTTCTTCCGGACTGCGTTTCGAGACCCAGTACTTC
CASSSSGLRFETQYF
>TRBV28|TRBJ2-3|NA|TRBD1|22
TGTGCCAGCAGCCACGTTGGACTCGGACAGGGAAGAGACCTTCGATTCTCGGATACGCAGTATTTT
CASSHVGLGQGRDLRFSDTQYF
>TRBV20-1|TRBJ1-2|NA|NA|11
TGCAGTGCTCAGGGGTTCCATGGCTACACCTTC
CSAQGFHGYTF
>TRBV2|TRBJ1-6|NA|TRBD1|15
TGTGCCAGCAGTGTCAAAAGGACAGGCCTTTCACCCCTCCACTTT
CASSVKRTGLSPLHF
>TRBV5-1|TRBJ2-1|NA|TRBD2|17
TGCGCCAGCAGCTCCGGGACTAGCGGGAGTCTCTACAATGAGCAGTTCTTC
CASSSGTSGSLYNEQFF
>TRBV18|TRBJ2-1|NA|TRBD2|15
TGTGCCAGCTCAACGACTAGCAGCCCCTACAATGAGCAGTTCTTC
CASSTTSSPYNEQFF
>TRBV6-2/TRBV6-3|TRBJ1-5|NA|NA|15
TGTGCCAGCAGCGCCTCCGTCGGTACCGAGCAGCCCCAGCATTTT
CASSASVGTEQPQHF
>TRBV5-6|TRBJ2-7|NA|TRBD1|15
TGTGCCAGCAGCTTCGTGGGGCAGGGGGCGTACGAGCAGTACTTC
CASSFVGQGAYEQYF
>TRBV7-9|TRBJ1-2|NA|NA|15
TGTGCCAGCAGCTTAGAAGGGGTCCTAGTCTATGGCTACACCTTC
CASSLEGVLVYGYTF
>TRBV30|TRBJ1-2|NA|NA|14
TGTGCCTCGCCGAAAACAGGGCGAAACTATGGCTACACCTTC
CASPKTGRNYGYTF
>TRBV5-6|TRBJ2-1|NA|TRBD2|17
TGTGCCAGCAGCATAAGATTCGGACTAGCGGGAGGCCATGAGCAGTTCTTC
CASSIRFGLAGGHEQFF
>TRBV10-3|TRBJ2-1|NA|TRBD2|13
TGTGCCATCAGTGTGGCGGGGGACAATGAGCAGTTCTTC
CAISVAGDNEQFF
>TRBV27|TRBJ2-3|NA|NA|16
TGTGCCAGCAGTTTACCGGGCCCCTGGGGCGCAGATACGCAGTATTTT
CASSLPGPWGADTQYF
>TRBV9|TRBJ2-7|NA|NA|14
TGTGCCAGCAGCGTTGATCCTAGCTCCTACGAGCAGTACTTC
CASSVDPSSYEQYF
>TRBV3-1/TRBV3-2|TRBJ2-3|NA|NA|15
TGTGCCAGCAGCGCGGTGGCGGTAGGCACAGATACGCAGTATTTT
CASSAVAVGTDTQYF
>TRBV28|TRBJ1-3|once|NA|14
TGTGTCAGCACCTTCTTCGGGGCTGGAAACACCATATATTTT
CVSTFFGAGNTIYF